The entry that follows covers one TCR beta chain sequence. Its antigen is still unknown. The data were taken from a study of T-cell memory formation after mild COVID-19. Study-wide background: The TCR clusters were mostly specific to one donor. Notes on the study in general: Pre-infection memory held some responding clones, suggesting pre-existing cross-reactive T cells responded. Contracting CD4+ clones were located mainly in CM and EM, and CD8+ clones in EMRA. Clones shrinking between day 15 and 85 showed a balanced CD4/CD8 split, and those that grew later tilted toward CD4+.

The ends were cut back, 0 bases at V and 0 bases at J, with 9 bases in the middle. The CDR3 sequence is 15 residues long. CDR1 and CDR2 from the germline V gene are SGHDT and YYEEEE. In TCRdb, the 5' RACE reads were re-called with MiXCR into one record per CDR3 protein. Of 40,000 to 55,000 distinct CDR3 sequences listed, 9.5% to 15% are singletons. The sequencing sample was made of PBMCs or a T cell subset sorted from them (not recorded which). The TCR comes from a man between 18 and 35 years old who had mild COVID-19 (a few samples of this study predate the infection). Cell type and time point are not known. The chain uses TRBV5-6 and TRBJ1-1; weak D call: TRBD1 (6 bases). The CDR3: CASSLEAGVNTEAFF. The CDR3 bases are TGTGCCAGCAGCTTGGAAGCAGGGGTGAACACTGAAGCTTTCTTT.